This is a list of T cell receptor beta chains from one sample in a study of T cells in Graves' hyperthyroidism and ophthalmopathy. TCRdb analysed the multiplex PCR reads with MiXCR anew, one entry per CDR3 protein. The sample carries some 490,000 distinct CDR3 sequences, roughly 23% recorded once. Sequencing input: blood. These TCRs come from a woman aged 65 to 85 with Graves' ophthalmopathy. The CDR3 runs from the conserved cysteine through the conserved F or W. A D gene is named only where the DNA matches it firmly. Rows give clone size only sometimes, using once, few, many, or a class for an expanded clone.

J gene	clone size	D gene	V gene	CDR3 DNA	CDR3 protein
TRBJ2-2	few	TRBD1	TRBV5-5	TGTGCCAGCAGCTTGGTCGCTGGACAGGGTATATCCGGGGAGCTGTTTTTT	CASSLVAGQGISGELFF
TRBJ1-3	.	TRBD1	TRBV6-5	TGTGCCAGCAGTTACGGGACAGGGGTGGGAAACACCATATATTTT	CASSYGTGVGNTIYF
TRBJ1-1	.	.	TRBV20-1	TGCAGTGCTAGCCTCCAACCTCACACTGAAGCTTTCTTT	CSASLQPHTEAFF
TRBJ2-7	few	TRBD2	TRBV28	TGTGCCAGCAGCTCTCAGCGGGAGCGCCACATATCGGGGGCCTACGAGCAGCACTTC	CASSSQRERHISGAYEQHF
TRBJ2-7	.	TRBD2	TRBV27	TGTGCCAGCAGTGCCTCCGGGACTATCGCCTACGAGCAGTACTTC	CASSASGTIAYEQYF
TRBJ2-5	.	.	TRBV20-1	TGCAGTGCTAGGCGCCCGACTACAGGGTACCAAGAGACCCAGTACTTC	CSARRPTTGYQETQYF
TRBJ1-3	.	.	TRBV5-5	TGTGCCAGCAGCTTGGATGGACGGCCCTCTGGAAACACCATATATTTT	CASSLDGRPSGNTIYF
TRBJ2-7	.	.	TRBV30	TGTGCCTGGAGGGTCCGGGACCGCTTCTCCTACGAGCAGTACTTC	CAWRVRDRFSYEQYF
TRBJ1-1	many	TRBD1	TRBV2	TGTGCCAGCAGGGGGACAGCGAACACTGAAGCTTTCTTT	CASRGTANTEAFF
TRBJ1-2	few	.	TRBV11-2	TGTGCCAGCAGCTTAATTGGGTCGCCCAACTATGGCTACACCTTC	CASSLIGSPNYGYTF
TRBJ1-5	many	.	TRBV2	TGTGCCAGCCACCGAACCGGACGGGGCCATCAGCCCCAGCATTTT	CASHRTGRGHQPQHF
TRBJ2-3	.	.	TRBV5-4	TGTGCCAGCAGCTGGGGACAAGCTACGCAGTATTTT	CASSWGQATQYF
TRBJ2-3	.	.	TRBV3-1	TGTGCCAGCAGCTCTCGATCTCTGGCAGATGCGCAGTATTTT	CASSSRSLADAQYF
TRBJ1-3	.	.	TRBV7-3	TGTGCCAGCAGCCGGGACGGAAACACCATATATTTT	CASSRDGNTIYF
TRBJ2-7	.	TRBD2	TRBV20-1	TGCAGTGCAACCGTAGCGGGATACGAGCAGTACTTC	CSATVAGYEQYF
TRBJ2-7	.	.	TRBV9	TGTGCCAGCAGCGTAGTTCCCGGAGACTTATACGAGCAGTACTTC	CASSVVPGDLYEQYF
TRBJ1-1	.	.	TRBV29-1	TGCAGCGCCCAAGGGTCTATGGACACTGAAGCTTTCTTT	CSAQGSMDTEAFF
TRBJ2-2	.	TRBD2	TRBV5-1	TGCGCCACCAAGCGGGAGACGGGCACCGGGGAGCTGTTTTTT	CATKRETGTGELFF
TRBJ2-1	few	.	TRBV7-7	TGTGCTAGCAGCTCGACTAGTTCGAACTACAATGAGCAGTTCTTC	CASSSTSSNYNEQFF
TRBJ2-5	.	.	TRBV20-1	TGCAGTGCTAGAGATAGAAAAGAGACCCAGTACTTC	CSARDRKETQYF
TRBJ2-7	few	TRBD2	TRBV7-3	TGTGCCAGCAGCTTAAGGGGGGGGGGACTAGCCTACGAGCAGTACTTC	CASSLRGGGLAYEQYF
TRBJ1-2	.	.	TRBV27	TGTGCCAGCAGGGCCCTAGGGAGAAGGGGAGGTGGCTACACCTTC	CASRALGRRGGGYTF
TRBJ2-6	.	.	TRBV12-3/TRBV12-4	TGTGCCAGCAGTGAATCCCCGGGGAAATTTGGGGCCAACGTCCTGACTTTC	CASSESPGKFGANVLTF
TRBJ1-1	few	.	TRBV11-2	TGTGCCAGCAGCTTAGCTGGGGCGCTGGTGACTTTCTTT	CASSLAGALVTFF
TRBJ2-4	few	TRBD2	TRBV20-1	TGCAGTGCTAGCTTCACGGGACTAAGGTTCAAAAACATTCAGTACTTC	CSASFTGLRFKNIQYF
TRBJ1-2	.	.	TRBV5-1	TGCGCCAGCAGCCAAAGCGGACGTACGTATGGCTACACCTTC	CASSQSGRTYGYTF
TRBJ2-5	many	.	TRBV2	TGTGCCAGCAGTGTCGAGGGAGGACAAGAGACCCAGTACTTC	CASSVEGGQETQYF
TRBJ2-2	once	.	TRBV12-3/TRBV12-4	TGTGCCAGCAGTTTAGGCCAAAGGTTGTTTTTT	CASSLGQRLFF
TRBJ1-6	few	TRBD1	TRBV11-1	TGTGCCAGCAGCAGAGCCGGGACAGGGGTTTCACCCCTCCACTTT	CASSRAGTGVSPLHF
TRBJ2-7	many	TRBD2	TRBV6-1	TGTGCCAGCAGTGACCCTAGCGGATACTACGAGCAGTACTTC	CASSDPSGYYEQYF
TRBJ2-3	.	.	TRBV20-1	TGCAGTGCCCACCTAGGACTGAAAAGCACAGATACGCAGTATTTT	CSAHLGLKSTDTQYF
TRBJ2-5	.	.	TRBV20-1	TGCAGTGCTCCACCATCGGGGGTTCCAGAGACCCAGTACTTC	CSAPPSGVPETQYF
TRBJ2-5	few	TRBD1	TRBV3-1	TGTGCCAGCAGCCTGGGACAGGGAAAGTACTTC	CASSLGQGKYF
TRBJ2-7	.	TRBD2	TRBV27	TGTGCCAGCAGTCCCTTTAGCGGGAAAAGGGTCGAGCAGTACTTC	CASSPFSGKRVEQYF
TRBJ2-7	.	.	TRBV20-1	TGCAGTGCTAGAGATGTGGCTCTCGGTCGTCGCGAGCAGTACTTC	CSARDVALGRREQYF
TRBJ1-1	.	.	TRBV28	TGTGCCAGCAGAAGGGGGGGTAACACTGAAGCTTTCTTT	CASRRGGNTEAFF
TRBJ1-3	few	TRBD1	TRBV20-1	TGCAGTGCTAGTTCAGGGGGCTCTGGAAACACCATATATTTT	CSASSGGSGNTIYF
TRBJ1-3	.	TRBD1	TRBV20-1	TGCAGTGCTAGAGTAATGGGACAGTCGGCTGGAAACACCATATATTTT	CSARVMGQSAGNTIYF
TRBJ2-7	.	TRBD2	TRBV5-6	TGTGCCAGCAGCCTGGGGACTACGGCGGTGCAGTACTTC	CASSLGTTAVQYF
TRBJ2-4	few	.	TRBV29-1	TGCAGCGCTCAAGGGGGAGTGGGCAAAAACATTCAGTACTTC	CSAQGGVGKNIQYF
TRBJ2-3	.	.	TRBV19	TGTGCCAGTACAAGTGGAAGCCGGAGAACAGATACGCAGTATTTT	CASTSGSRRTDTQYF
TRBJ1-1	few	.	TRBV19	TGTGCCAGTACCGGGACGGATGTGAACACTGAAGCTTTCTTT	CASTGTDVNTEAFF
TRBJ2-4	.	TRBD1	TRBV11-1	TGTGCCAGCAGCTTAGCTGGGGGTTCAGGGGGCGCGGACATTCAGTACTTC	CASSLAGGSGGADIQYF
TRBJ1-1	few	.	TRBV6-2/TRBV6-3	TGTGCCAGCAGTTACCCTGGACTGGTCACTGAAGCTTTCTTT	CASSYPGLVTEAFF
TRBJ2-1	.	TRBD2	TRBV5-4	TGTGCCAGCAGCACGGGTCCGGGACTTTCGCGGGAGGGAGAGTTCTTC	CASSTGPGLSREGEFF
TRBJ2-7	few	.	TRBV15	TGTGCCACCAGCAGAGATGGTAGTCAGGGTATGGGGGAGCAGTACTTC	CATSRDGSQGMGEQYF
TRBJ2-7	.	TRBD1	TRBV5-1	TGCGCCAGCCAGGGGGACAACTCCTACGAGCAGTACTTC	CASQGDNSYEQYF
TRBJ2-7	few	TRBD2	TRBV20-1	TGCAGTGCAACCGGGACTAGGGGTGAGCAGTACTTC	CSATGTRGEQYF
TRBJ1-2	.	.	TRBV10-3	TGTGCCATCAGTGAGTCGGGGGCCGGCTACACCTTC	CAISESGAGYTF
TRBJ2-1	few	TRBD2	TRBV4-3	TGCGCCAGCAGCCAAGTGGCTAGCGGGAGGTGGGACTACAATGAGCAGTTCTTC	CASSQVASGRWDYNEQFF
TRBJ1-2	.	.	TRBV7-9	TGTGCCAGCAGCCCCCGGGACGGCGCCTATGGCTACACCTTC	CASSPRDGAYGYTF